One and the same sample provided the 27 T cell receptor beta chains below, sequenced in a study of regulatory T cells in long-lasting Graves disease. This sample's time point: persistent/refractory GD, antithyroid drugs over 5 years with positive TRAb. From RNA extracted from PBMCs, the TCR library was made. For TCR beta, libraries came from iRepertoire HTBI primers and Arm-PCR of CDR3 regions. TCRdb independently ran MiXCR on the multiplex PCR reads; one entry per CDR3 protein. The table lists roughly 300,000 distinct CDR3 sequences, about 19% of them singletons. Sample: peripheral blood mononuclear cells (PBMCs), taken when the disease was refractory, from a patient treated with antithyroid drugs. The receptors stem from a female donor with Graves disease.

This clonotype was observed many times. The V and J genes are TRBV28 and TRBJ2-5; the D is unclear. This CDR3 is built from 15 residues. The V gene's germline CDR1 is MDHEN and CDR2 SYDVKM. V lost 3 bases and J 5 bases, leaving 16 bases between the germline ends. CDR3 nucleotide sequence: TGTGCCAGCAGTTTCTCGGGCAGTCGCGCGGAGACCCAGTACTTC. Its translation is CASSFSGSRAETQYF.

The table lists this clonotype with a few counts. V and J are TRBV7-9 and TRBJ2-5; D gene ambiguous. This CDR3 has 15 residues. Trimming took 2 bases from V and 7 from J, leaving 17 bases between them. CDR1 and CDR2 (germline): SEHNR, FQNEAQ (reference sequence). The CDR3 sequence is CASSLIFKREGTQYF. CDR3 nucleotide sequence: TGTGCCAGCAGCTTAATATTTAAGAGAGAAGGGACCCAGTACTTC.

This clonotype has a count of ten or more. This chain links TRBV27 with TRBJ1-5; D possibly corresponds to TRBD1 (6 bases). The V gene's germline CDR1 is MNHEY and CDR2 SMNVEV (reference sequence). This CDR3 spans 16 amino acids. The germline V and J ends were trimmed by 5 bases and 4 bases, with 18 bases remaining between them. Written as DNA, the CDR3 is TGTGCCAGCAGTCACACCGCAGGGGCCTTAAATCAGCCCCAGCATTTT. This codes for CASSHTAGALNQPQHF.

As DNA, the CDR3 is TGCAGCGTGGGTCCCCTGAGACAGGGAGAAGCTTTCTTT. Encoded protein: CSVGPLRQGEAFF. The genes are TRBV29-1 and TRBJ1-1; 7 bases line up with TRBD1. Per the germline V gene, CDR1 is SQVTM and CDR2 is ANQGSEA. CDR3 length: 13 amino acids. With V trimmed by 6 bases and J by 8 bases, 12 bases remained unmatched.

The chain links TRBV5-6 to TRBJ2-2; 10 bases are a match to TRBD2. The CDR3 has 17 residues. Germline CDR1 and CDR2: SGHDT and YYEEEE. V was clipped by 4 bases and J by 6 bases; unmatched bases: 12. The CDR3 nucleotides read TGTGCCAGCAGCCCAAACTGGCCTAGCGGGGGAGCCGGGGAGCTGTTTTTT. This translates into CASSPNWPSGGAGELFF.

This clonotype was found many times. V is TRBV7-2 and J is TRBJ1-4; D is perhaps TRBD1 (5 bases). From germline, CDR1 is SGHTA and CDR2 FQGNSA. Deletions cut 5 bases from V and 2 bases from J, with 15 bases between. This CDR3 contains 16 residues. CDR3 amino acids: CASSTSGWGTNEKLFF. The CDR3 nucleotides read TGTGCCAGCAGCACCTCCGGTTGGGGGACTAATGAAAAACTGTTTTTT. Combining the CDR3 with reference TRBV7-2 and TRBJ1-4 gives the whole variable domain GAGVSQSPSNKVTEKGKDVELRCDPISGHTALYWYRQSLGQGLEFLIYFQGNSAPDKSGLPSDRFSAERTGGSVSTLTIQRTQQEDSAVYLCASSTSGWGTNEKLFFGSGTQLSVL.

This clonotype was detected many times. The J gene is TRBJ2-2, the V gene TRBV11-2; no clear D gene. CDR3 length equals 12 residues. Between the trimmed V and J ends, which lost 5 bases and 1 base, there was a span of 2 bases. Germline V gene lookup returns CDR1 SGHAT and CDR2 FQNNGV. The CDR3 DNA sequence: TGTGCCAGCAGCATGAACACCGGGGAGCTGTTTTTT. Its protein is CASSMNTGELFF.

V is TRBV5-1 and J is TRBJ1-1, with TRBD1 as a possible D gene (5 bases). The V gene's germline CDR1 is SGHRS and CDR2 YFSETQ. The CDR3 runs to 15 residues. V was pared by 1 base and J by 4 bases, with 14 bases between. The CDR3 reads CASSLWGSRGTEAFF. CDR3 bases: TGCGCCAGCAGCTTGTGGGGGTCCCGAGGCACTGAAGCTTTCTTT.

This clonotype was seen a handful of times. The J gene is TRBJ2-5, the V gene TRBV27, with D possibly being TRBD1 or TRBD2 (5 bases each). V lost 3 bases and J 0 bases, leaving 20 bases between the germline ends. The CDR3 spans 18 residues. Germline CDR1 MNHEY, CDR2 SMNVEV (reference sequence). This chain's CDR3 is CASSFGPIRGRNQETQYF. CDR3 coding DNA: TGTGCCAGCAGTTTCGGCCCTATCCGGGGACGGAACCAAGAGACCCAGTACTTC.

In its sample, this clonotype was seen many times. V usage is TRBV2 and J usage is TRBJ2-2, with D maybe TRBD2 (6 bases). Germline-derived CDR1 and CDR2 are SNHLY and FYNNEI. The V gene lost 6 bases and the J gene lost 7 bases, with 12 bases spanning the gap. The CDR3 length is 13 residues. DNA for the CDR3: TGTGCCAGCAGCCCTTCCGGGGGCGGGGAGCTGTTTTTT. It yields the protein CASSPSGGGELFF.

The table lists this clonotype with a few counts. In DNA, the CDR3 is TGTGCCAGCAGCCCAACCGGGACAGAGGCGATAAGAGCTTTCTTT. Residues: CASSPTGTEAIRAFF. This chain connects TRBV7-3 to TRBJ1-1; the match to TRBD1 covers 7 bases. The V gene's germline CDR1 is SGHTA and CDR2 FQGTGA. V lost 5 bases and J lost 10; bases outside the gene matches: 16. The CDR3 has 15 amino acids.

CDR3 in amino acids: CASGGVMNTEAFF. DNA for the CDR3: TGTGCTTCTGGAGGGGTGATGAACACTGAAGCTTTCTTT. The chain joins TRBV19 to TRBJ1-1, with D possibly TRBD1 on 5 matching bases. This CDR3 has 13 amino acids. Per the germline V gene, CDR1 is LNHDA and CDR2 is SQIVND (reference sequence).

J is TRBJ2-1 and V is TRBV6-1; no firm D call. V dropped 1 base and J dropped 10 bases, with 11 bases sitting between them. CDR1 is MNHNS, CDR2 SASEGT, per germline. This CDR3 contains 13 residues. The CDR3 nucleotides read TGTGCCAGCAGTGAAGGCGGCTACCAAGAGCAGTTCTTC. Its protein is CASSEGGYQEQFF.

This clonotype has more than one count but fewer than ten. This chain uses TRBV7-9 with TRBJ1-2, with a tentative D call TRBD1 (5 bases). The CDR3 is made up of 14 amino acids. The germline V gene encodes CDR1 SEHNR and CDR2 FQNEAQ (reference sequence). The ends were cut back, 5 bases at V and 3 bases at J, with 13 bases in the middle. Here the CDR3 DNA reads TGTGCCAGCAGCCTATCCCACAGGTACTATGGCTACACCTTC. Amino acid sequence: CASSLSHRYYGYTF.

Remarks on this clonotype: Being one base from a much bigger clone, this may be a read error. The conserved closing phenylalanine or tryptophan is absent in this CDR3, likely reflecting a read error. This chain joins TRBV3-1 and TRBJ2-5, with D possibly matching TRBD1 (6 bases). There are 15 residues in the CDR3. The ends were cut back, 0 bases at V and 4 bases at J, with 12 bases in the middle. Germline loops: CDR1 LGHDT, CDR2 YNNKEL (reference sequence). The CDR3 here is CASSQDIGRGETQYS. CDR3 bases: TGTGCCAGCAGCCAAGATATCGGCAGGGGAGAGACCCAGTACTCC.

CDR3 sequence (DNA): TGCAGCGTTGAAGGGGGGACCCTCTCCTACAATGAGCAGTTCTTC. Translated, it gives CSVEGGTLSYNEQFF. This rearrangement joins TRBV29-1 to TRBJ2-1, with D possibly called TRBD1 or TRBD2 (5 bases each). The ends were cut back, 1 base at V and 0 bases at J, with 10 bases in the middle. The germline CDR1 and CDR2 sequences are SQVTM and ANQGSEA. This CDR3 spans 15 amino acids.

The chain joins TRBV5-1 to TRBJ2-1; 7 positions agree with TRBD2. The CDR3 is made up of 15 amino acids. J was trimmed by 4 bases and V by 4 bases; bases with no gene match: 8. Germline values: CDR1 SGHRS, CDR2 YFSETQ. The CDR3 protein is CASSLGGGGYNEQFF. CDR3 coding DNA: TGCGCCAGCAGCCTCGGCGGGGGAGGTTACAATGAGCAGTTCTTC.

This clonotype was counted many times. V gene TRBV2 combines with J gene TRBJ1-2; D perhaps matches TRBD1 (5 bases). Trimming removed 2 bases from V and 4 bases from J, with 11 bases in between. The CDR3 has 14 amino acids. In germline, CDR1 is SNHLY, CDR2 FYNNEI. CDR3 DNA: TGTGCCAGCAGTGAATGGACATTCGCCTATGGCTACACCTTC. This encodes CASSEWTFAYGYTF.

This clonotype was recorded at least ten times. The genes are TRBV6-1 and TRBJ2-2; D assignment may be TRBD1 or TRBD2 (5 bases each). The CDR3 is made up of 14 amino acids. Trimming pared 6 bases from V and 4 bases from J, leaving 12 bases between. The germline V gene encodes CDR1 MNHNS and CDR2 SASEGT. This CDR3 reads CASRPYGTTGELFF. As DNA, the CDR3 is TGTGCCAGCAGGCCATACGGGACCACCGGGGAGCTGTTTTTT.

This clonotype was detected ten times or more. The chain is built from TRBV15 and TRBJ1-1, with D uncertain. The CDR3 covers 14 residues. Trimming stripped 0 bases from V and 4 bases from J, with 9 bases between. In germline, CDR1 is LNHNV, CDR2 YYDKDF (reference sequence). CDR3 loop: CATSREGVSTEAFF. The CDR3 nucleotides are TGTGCCACCAGCAGAGAGGGTGTAAGCACTGAAGCTTTCTTT.

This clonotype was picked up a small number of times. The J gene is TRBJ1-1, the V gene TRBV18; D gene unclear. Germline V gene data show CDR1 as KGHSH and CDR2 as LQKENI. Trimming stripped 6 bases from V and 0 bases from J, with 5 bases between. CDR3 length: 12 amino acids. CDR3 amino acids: CASSAMNTEAFF. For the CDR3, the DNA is TGTGCCAGCTCGGCCATGAACACTGAAGCTTTCTTT.

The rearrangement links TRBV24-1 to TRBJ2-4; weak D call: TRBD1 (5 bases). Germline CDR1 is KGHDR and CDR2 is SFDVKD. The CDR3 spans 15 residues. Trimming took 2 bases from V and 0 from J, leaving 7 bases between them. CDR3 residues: CATSDSQGAKNIQYF. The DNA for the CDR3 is TGTGCCACCAGTGATTCGCAGGGAGCCAAAAACATTCAGTACTTC.

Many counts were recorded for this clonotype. In DNA, the CDR3 is TGTGCCAGCAGTCCTACGGGACACTGGGGGTCCAACACTGAAGCTTTCTTT. Translation gives CASSPTGHWGSNTEAFF. J is TRBJ1-1 and V is TRBV27, with D perhaps matching TRBD1 (6 bases). Trimming removed 5 bases from V and 2 bases from J, with 21 bases in between. Germline CDR1 and CDR2: MNHEY and SMNVEV (reference sequence). The length of the CDR3 is 17 residues.

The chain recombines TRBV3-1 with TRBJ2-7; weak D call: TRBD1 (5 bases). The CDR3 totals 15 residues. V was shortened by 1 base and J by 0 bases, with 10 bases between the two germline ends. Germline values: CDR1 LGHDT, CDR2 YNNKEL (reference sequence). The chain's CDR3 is CASSQGMQGSYEQYF. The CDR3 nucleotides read TGTGCCAGCAGCCAAGGTATGCAGGGCTCCTACGAGCAGTACTTC.

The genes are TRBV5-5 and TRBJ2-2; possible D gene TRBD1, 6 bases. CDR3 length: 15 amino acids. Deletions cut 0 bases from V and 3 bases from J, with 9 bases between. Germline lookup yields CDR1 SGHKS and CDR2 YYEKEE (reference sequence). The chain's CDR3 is CASSLGPGDTGELFF. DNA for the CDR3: TGTGCCAGCAGCTTGGGGCCAGGGGACACCGGGGAGCTGTTTTTT. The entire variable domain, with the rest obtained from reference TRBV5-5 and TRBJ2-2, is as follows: DAGVTQSPTHLIKTRGQQVTLRCSPISGHKSVSWYQQVLGQGPQFIFQYYEKEERGRGNFPDRFSARQFPNYSSELNVNALLLGDSALYLCASSLGPGDTGELFFGEGSRLTVL.

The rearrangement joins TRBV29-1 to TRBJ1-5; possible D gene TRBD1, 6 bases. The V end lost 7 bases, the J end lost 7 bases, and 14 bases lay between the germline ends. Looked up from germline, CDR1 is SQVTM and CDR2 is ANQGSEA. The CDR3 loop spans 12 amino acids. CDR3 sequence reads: CSAGDTSQPQHF. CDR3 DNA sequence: TGCAGCGCCGGGGACACCTCGCAGCCCCAGCATTTT.

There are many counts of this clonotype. The CDR3: CAWSYDHNYGYTF. The CDR3, as DNA: TGTGCCTGGAGTTATGACCACAACTATGGCTACACCTTC. The chain uses TRBV30 and TRBJ1-2; no definite D call. The CDR3 has 13 amino acids. Trimming cost V 2 bases and J 2 bases, with 9 bases left between them. In germline, CDR1 is GTSNPN, CDR2 SVGIG (reference sequence). Filled out from reference TRBV30 and TRBJ1-2, the complete variable domain reads SQTIHQWPATLVQPVGSPLSLECTVEGTSNPNLYWYRQAAGRGLQLLFYSVGIGQISSEVPQNLSASRPQDRQFILSSKKLLLSDSGFYLCAWSYDHNYGYTFGSGTRLTVV.